The present T cell receptor (beta chain) was sequenced within a study of T cell repertoires in ileal Crohn's disease. Clones were read by immunoSEQ multiplex PCR, and TCRdb kept only the in-frame ones, dropping some. This sample carries around 7,000 clones, about 80% of them seen once, and the ten largest clones take around 10%. Time point defined: inflamed ileum from the surgical specimen. V was cut by 0 bases and J by 1 base, with 13 bases left in between. The germline CDR1 and CDR2 sequences are SGHRS and YFSETQ. The CDR3 is 16 residues long. The chain recombines TRBV5-1 with TRBJ1-1; D perhaps matches TRBD1 (5 bases). The source material was ileal tissue. The TCR was taken from an adult with Crohn's disease. The CDR3 region is CASSLVGAGPNTEAFF. CDR3 in DNA: TGCGCCAGCAGCTTGGTTGGGGCAGGGCCGAACACTGAAGCTTTCTTT.